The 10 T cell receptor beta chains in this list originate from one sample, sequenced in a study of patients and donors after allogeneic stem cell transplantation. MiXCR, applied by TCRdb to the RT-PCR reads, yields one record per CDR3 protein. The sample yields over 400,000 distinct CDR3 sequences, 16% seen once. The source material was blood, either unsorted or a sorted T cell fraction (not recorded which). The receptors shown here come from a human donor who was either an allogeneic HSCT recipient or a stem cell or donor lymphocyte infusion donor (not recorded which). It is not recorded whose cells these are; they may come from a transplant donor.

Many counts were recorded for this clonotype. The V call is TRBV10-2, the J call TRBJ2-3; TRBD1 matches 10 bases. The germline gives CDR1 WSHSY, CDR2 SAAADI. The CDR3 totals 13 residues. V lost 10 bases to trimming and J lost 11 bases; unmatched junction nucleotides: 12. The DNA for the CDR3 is TGCGCCACCTCGGGACAGGGGATTGAGGGGCAGTATTTT. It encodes CATSGQGIEGQYF.

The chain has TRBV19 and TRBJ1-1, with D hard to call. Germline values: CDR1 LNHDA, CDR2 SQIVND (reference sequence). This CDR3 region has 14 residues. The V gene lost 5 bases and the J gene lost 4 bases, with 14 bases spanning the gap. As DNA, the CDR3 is TGTGCCAGTAGTCCCACCAGACGGAGCACTGAAGCTTTCTTT. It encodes CASSPTRRSTEAFF.

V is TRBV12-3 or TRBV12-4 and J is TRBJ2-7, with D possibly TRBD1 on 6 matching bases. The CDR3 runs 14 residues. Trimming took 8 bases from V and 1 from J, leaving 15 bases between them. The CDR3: CASAPMGASYEQYF. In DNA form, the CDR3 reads TGTGCCAGCGCCCCTATGGGGGCGTCCTACGAGCAGTACTTC.

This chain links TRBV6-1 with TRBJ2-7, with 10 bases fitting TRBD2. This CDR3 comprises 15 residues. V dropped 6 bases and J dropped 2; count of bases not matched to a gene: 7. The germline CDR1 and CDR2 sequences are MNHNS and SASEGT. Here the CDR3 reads CASSRLSGRAYEQYF. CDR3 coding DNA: TGTGCCAGCAGCCGCCTGAGCGGGAGGGCCTACGAGCAGTACTTC.

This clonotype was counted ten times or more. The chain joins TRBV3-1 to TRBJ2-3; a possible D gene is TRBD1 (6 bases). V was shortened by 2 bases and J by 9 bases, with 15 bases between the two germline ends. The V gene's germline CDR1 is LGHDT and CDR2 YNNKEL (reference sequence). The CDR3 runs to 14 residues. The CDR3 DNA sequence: TGTGCCAGCAGCCAAAGAAACAGGGATGGAACGCAGTATTTT. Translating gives CASSQRNRDGTQYF.

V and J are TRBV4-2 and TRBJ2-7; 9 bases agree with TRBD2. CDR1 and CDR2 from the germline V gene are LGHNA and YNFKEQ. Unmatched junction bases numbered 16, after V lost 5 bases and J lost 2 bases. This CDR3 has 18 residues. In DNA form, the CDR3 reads TGTGCCAGCAGCAAAGCGGGATTAGCGGGGGAGGCCCCCTACGAGCAGTACTTC. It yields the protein CASSKAGLAGEAPYEQYF.

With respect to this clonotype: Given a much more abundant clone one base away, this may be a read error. CDR3 nucleotide sequence: TGCGCCAGCAGCCAAGAGGACGGGAAACTATACGAGCAGTACTTC. This gives the protein CASSQEDGKLYEQYF. The rearrangement uses TRBV4-1 and TRBJ2-7, with D possibly being TRBD2 (5 bases). Germline V gene sequence: CDR1 MGHRA, CDR2 YSYEKL. Trimming left V 0 bases short and J 4 bases short, with 13 bases between. There are 15 residues in the CDR3.

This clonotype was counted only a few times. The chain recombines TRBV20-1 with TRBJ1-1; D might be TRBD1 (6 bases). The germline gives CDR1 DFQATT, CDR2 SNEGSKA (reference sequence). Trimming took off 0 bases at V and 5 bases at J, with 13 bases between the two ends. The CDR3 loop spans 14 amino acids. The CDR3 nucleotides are TGCAGTGCTAGAGATTACAGGGTTGGGACTGAAGCTTTCTTT. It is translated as CSARDYRVGTEAFF.

In DNA, the CDR3 is TGTGCCAGTAAAGGGGTGGAAGGGAATGAGCAGTTCTTC. It translates to CASKGVEGNEQFF. The chain is built from TRBV19 and TRBJ2-1, with D possibly TRBD1 on 5 matching bases. The germline CDR1 and CDR2 sequences are LNHDA and SQIVND (reference sequence). The CDR3 covers 13 residues. V lost 7 bases, J lost 7 bases, and 14 bases lay in between. The full variable domain, rest sourced from reference TRBV19 and TRBJ2-1, is DGGITQSPKYLFRKEGQNVTLSCEQNLNHDAMYWYRQDPGQGLRLIYYSQIVNDFQKGDIAEGYSVSREKKESFPLTVTSAQKNPTAFYLCASKGVEGNEQFFGPGTRLTVL.

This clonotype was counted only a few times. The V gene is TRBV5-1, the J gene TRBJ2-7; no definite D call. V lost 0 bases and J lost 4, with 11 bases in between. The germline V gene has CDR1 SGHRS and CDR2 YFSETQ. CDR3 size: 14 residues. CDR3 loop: CASSLERPVYEQYF. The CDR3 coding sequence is TGCGCCAGCAGCTTGGAACGCCCGGTATACGAGCAGTACTTC.